This T cell receptor (beta chain) was recovered during a study of T cell changes during pregnancy in multiple sclerosis (dated 2019 in TCRdb). Turning to the overall study: In women with multiple sclerosis, the researchers looked at how the T cell repertoire shifted as pregnancy progressed.

The library was prepared using the immunoSEQ multiplex PCR assay. TCRdb took this table from immuneACCESS and kept in-frame rearrangements with V and J called. Such tables lack part of the clones; where checked against another copy, unresolved V genes explain under half of the gap, and the rest is unexplained. The sample includes roughly 49,000 clones, with nearly 95% observed a single time. The ten largest clonotypes hold 0.99% of the sample. Comments on this clone: It has no known antigen specificity. No base quality values were provided; no much bigger clone lies one nucleotide off.

Ends trimmed: V by 8 bases, J by 3 bases; bases unmatched to a gene: 9. The CDR3 contains 14 residues, cysteine and phenylalanine counted. Left in the record is the CDR3 DNA by itself, 42 bases read in frame from the first base. CDR1 SNHLY and CDR2 FYNNEI are derived from the germline V gene. The sequences come from peripheral blood, collected after pregnancy. The TCR comes from a female donor with multiple sclerosis, enrolled in a pregnancy study. The sequence links TRBV2 to TRBJ1-2, with 7 bases in between that match TRBD1. The CDR3 amino acid sequence is: CASRGGGGHYGYTF. The sequenced DNA is TGTGCCAGCCGCGGCGGAGGGGGCCACTATGGCTACACCTTC.